The next 18 T cell receptor beta chains were all read from a single sample in a study of vaccination and CD4 T cells after COVID-19. Their cognate antigens are unknown. Sample treatment: approximately 9-day PBMC culture with coronavirus spike peptide pools or control peptides (ViraFEST assay). Oncomine TCR Beta short-read sequencing was applied to DNA from cultured CD4+ T cells. One entry per CDR3 protein, called by TCRdb with MiXCR from the PCR reads. The table has 12,000 or so distinct CDR3 sequences, 43% seen once; the top ten hold roughly 20%. Sample: CD4+ T cells from blood, cultured in vitro. Source of these receptors: a human donor who had recovered from COVID-19.

This clonotype was counted a few times. V and J are TRBV6-2 or TRBV6-3 and TRBJ1-1, with D maybe TRBD1 (6 bases). Germline CDR1 MNHEY, CDR2 SVGEGT. V shed 5 bases and J shed 5 bases, with 15 bases lying between them. The CDR3 runs to 14 residues. The DNA of the CDR3 is TGTGCCAGCAGTGTACAGGGAGGGTGGACTGAAGCTTTCTTT. The encoded protein is CASSVQGGWTEAFF.

The V and J genes are TRBV6-5 and TRBJ1-1; no clear D gene. Germline V lookup: CDR1 MNHEY, CDR2 SVGAGI. Trimming left V 2 bases short and J 2 bases short, with 12 bases between. This CDR3 spans 15 amino acids. Written as DNA, the CDR3 is TGTGCCAGCAGTTACAGTTCACAGAGAAACACTGAAGCTTTCTTT. Residues: CASSYSSQRNTEAFF.

V is TRBV7-2 and J is TRBJ2-3, with 12 bases that match TRBD2. This CDR3 comprises 18 residues. Per germline, CDR1 SGHTA and CDR2 FQGNSA. Losses at the gene ends were 0 bases for V and 2 bases for J; bases not matched to a gene: 6. Written as DNA, the CDR3 is TGTGCCAGCAGCTTAGCTCGGCTAGCGGGGGGGTTCACAGATACGCAGTATTTT. This gives the protein CASSLARLAGGFTDTQYF.

The chain recombines TRBV19 with TRBJ1-2; D remains unclear. Trimming left V 4 bases short and J 8 bases short, with 17 bases between. Germline V gene data show CDR1 as LNHDA and CDR2 as SQIVND (reference sequence). The CDR3 has 14 residues. In DNA, the CDR3 is TGTGCCAGTAGTACGGGAGAACCGTTCTTGGGCTACACCTTC. It codes for CASSTGEPFLGYTF.

The chain is built from TRBV5-1 and TRBJ1-1; TRBD1 matches 10 bases. J was trimmed by 4 bases and V by 3 bases; bases with no gene match: 3. The CDR3 consists of 14 residues. Germline-derived CDR1 and CDR2 are SGHRS and YFSETQ. In DNA form, the CDR3 reads TGCGCCAGCAGCTCCGGACAGGGGGGCACTGAAGCTTTCTTT. Its translation: CASSSGQGGTEAFF.

In its sample, this clonotype was seen a few times. This chain connects TRBV20-1 to TRBJ1-1; 8 bases line up with TRBD1. The CDR3 sequence is 15 residues long. Germline trimming cut 3 bases from V and 3 bases from J; bases unmatched to any gene: 9. From germline, CDR1 is DFQATT and CDR2 SNEGSKA (reference sequence). The CDR3 protein is CSASRTGLQYTEAFF. The CDR3 DNA follows: TGCAGTGCTAGTAGGACAGGGCTGCAATACACTGAAGCTTTCTTT.

The rearrangement links TRBV27 to TRBJ2-3, with a possible D match to TRBD2 (6 bases). This CDR3 has 16 residues. Germline CDR1 reads MNHEY; CDR2 reads SMNVEV (reference sequence). Trimming removed 6 bases from V and 0 bases from J, with 16 bases in between. The CDR3 loop is CASRYLGGDSTDTQYF. The DNA of the CDR3 is TGTGCCAGCAGGTACCTCGGGGGTGATAGCACAGATACGCAGTATTTT.

This clonotype was detected only once. J is TRBJ1-2 and V is TRBV6-2 or TRBV6-3; D is uncertain. CDR3 size: 13 residues. Trimming pared 5 bases from V and 2 bases from J, leaving 9 bases between. CDR1 MNHEY and CDR2 SVGEGT come from the germline V gene. CDR3 bases: TGTGCCAGCAGTGCGCCAGTCAACTATGGCTACACCTTC. Translation gives CASSAPVNYGYTF.

V gene TRBV7-8 combines with J gene TRBJ2-7; 9 bases are shared with TRBD1. The CDR3 is made up of 16 amino acids. Germline trimming cut 4 bases from V and 2 bases from J; bases unmatched to any gene: 9. CDR1 SGHVS and CDR2 FQNEAQ come from the germline V gene. As DNA, the CDR3 is TGTGCCAGCAGCTCGCCCCACCGGGACAGGGCCTACGAGCAGTACTTC. Protein sequence: CASSSPHRDRAYEQYF.

The chain carries TRBV6-2 or TRBV6-3 and TRBJ2-1, with D perhaps TRBD2 (7 bases). The CDR3 runs to 16 residues. Looked up from germline, CDR1 is MNHEY and CDR2 is SVGEGT. V gave up 0 bases and J gave up 9 bases, with 18 bases separating them. This CDR3 reads CASSYSVGGAMSEQFF. The DNA for the CDR3 is TGTGCCAGCAGTTACTCGGTGGGGGGGGCCATGAGTGAGCAGTTCTTC.

This clonotype was seen a single time. The chain is built from TRBV5-1 and TRBJ1-3; tentatively, D is TRBD1 (6 bases). Per germline, CDR1 SGHRS and CDR2 YFSETQ. The CDR3 has 13 amino acids. Deletions cut 6 bases from V and 6 bases from J, with 13 bases between. The DNA for the CDR3 is TGCGCCAGCATGGAGACAGGTTCAAACACCATATATTTT. It yields the protein CASMETGSNTIYF.

As concerns this clonotype: A much larger clone is a single base away; this may be a read error. This chain joins TRBV11-2 and TRBJ2-7; D may be TRBD2 (5 bases). Deletions cut 1 base from V and 5 bases from J, with 9 bases between. CDR1 is SGHAT and CDR2 is FQNNGV in the germline V gene. There are 13 residues in the CDR3. The CDR3, as DNA: TGTGCCAGCAGCTTAGGTCGGGGTGACGAGCAGTACTTC. Translation gives CASSLGRGDEQYF.

This chain links TRBV20-1 with TRBJ2-7; possibly TRBD2 for D (7 bases). CDR1 and CDR2 from the germline V gene are DFQATT and SNEGSKA (reference sequence). Deletions cut 2 bases from V and 3 bases from J, with 14 bases between. The CDR3 has 14 residues. The CDR3 nucleotides are TGCAGTGCTAGACTCGGCGGGGGCGGCTACGAGCAGTACTTC. This encodes CSARLGGGGYEQYF.

In this sample, this clonotype turned up a few times. The CDR3 nucleotides read TGTGCCAGCAGTCCAGGGGGGCGTTATGGCTACACCTTC. Residues: CASSPGGRYGYTF. The chain uses TRBV11-3 and TRBJ1-2; the match to TRBD1 covers 7 bases. Germline V gives CDR1 SGHNT, CDR2 YENEEA. The CDR3 runs 13 residues. The V gene end was trimmed by 6 bases and the J gene end by 5 bases; junction bases not matched to a gene: 6.

The rearrangement links TRBV30 to TRBJ1-2, with D hard to call. V dropped 3 bases and J dropped 5 bases, with 16 bases sitting between them. Germline V CDR1 and CDR2: GTSNPN, SVGIG (reference sequence). The CDR3 length is 14 residues. The CDR3 coding sequence is TGTGCCTGGAGCGACTTAACTGGGAGATATGGCTACACCTTC. It encodes CAWSDLTGRYGYTF.

This chain uses TRBV20-1 with TRBJ1-5, with D perhaps matching TRBD1 (5 bases). Germline V gives CDR1 DFQATT, CDR2 SNEGSKA (reference sequence). CDR3 length: 15 amino acids. V was clipped by 5 bases and J by 3 bases, with 17 bases between them. In DNA, the CDR3 is TGCAGTGCTGGCCCCGGGGGACGGGACAATCAGCCCCAGCATTTT. Translating it yields CSAGPGGRDNQPQHF.

The rearrangement links TRBV12-5 to TRBJ2-1; no clear D. Germline CDR1 is LGHNT and CDR2 is FRNRAP. This CDR3 has 14 amino acids. V was cut by 0 bases and J by 7 bases, with 10 bases left in between. In DNA form, the CDR3 reads TGTGCTAGTGGTTTGGTCGGGCCTGGGAATGAGCAGTTCTTC. It codes for CASGLVGPGNEQFF. The full variable domain, completed using reference TRBV12-5 and TRBJ2-1, is DARVTQTPRHKVTEMGQEVTMRCQPILGHNTVFWYRQTMMQGLELLAYFRNRAPLDDSGMPKDRFSAEMPDATLATLKIQPSEPRDSAVYFCASGLVGPGNEQFFGPGTRLTVL.

This clonotype is medium-sized (0.01 to 0.1%). The V gene is TRBV6-1, the J gene TRBJ2-2; TRBD1 aligns across 7 bases. The CDR3 totals 14 residues. The V segment lost 8 bases and the J segment 6 bases; nucleotides outside the gene matches: 9. Per the germline V gene, CDR1 is MNHNS and CDR2 is SASEGT. CDR3 loop: CASPGTALAGELFF. CDR3 DNA: TGTGCCAGCCCGGGGACAGCTCTAGCCGGGGAGCTGTTTTTT.